This T cell receptor (beta chain) was captured by sequencing in a study of T cell responses to AZD1222 COVID-19 vaccine. The sample holds one count of this clone. The antigen remains undetermined. Sequenced by immunoSEQ multiplex PCR; TCRdb stores in-frame clones only, minus some. The sample consists of about 150,000 clones, roughly 87% of them appearing once. Germline trimming cut 5 bases from V and 5 bases from J; bases unmatched to any gene: 5. The germline gives CDR1 MNHEY, CDR2 SVGAGI. The CDR3 extends over 13 amino acids. Points from the study as a whole: Close to half of all spike-specific TCRs reportedly target regions of the variants that are unmutated. In a largely white British group with more females than males, clonal diversity was possibly underestimated.

Second doses that came at about 4 or about 12 weeks were put together. The clonotype originates from an adult who received the AZD1222 COVID-19 vaccine. V gene TRBV6-5 combines with J gene TRBJ2-5, with TRBD1 identical over 7 bases. The source material was peripheral blood, sampled 28 days after the second AZD1222 dose. The CDR3 loop reads CASSRTGLETQYF. The CDR3 DNA reads as TGTGCCAGCAGTCGGACAGGTTTGGAGACCCAGTACTTC.